This T cell receptor beta chain was sequenced in a study of T cell repertoires in aging, cancer and after chemotherapy. Study details: Donors were grouped into six age bands spanning 30 or younger through 70 or older. About 8.9 million TCR reads made up the full dataset. Whole-study results and caveats: In cancer patients, declining TCR diversity with age involved lost richness and lost evenness. The repertoire data cannot show anything about immunological memory following chemotherapy.

TCR beta rearrangements were amplified from peripheral blood genomic DNA. Trimming cost V 6 bases and J 5 bases, with 13 bases left between them. Germline values: CDR1 LNHDA, CDR2 SQIVND (reference sequence). This CDR3 spans 13 amino acids. A mixed TRB-A/B primer pool amplified rearranged TRB by multiplex touch-down PCR. Via MiXCR, TCRdb re-called the multiplex PCR reads, giving one row per CDR3 protein. Among over 10,000 distinct CDR3 sequences, approximately 25% were seen once, and the ten largest hold about 52%. Points on this clonotype: Its antigen is not known.

This sequence was found in a human donor in good health. The material sequenced was blood. This chain uses TRBV19 with TRBJ2-5; a weak D match, TRBD1 (6 bases). CDR3 DNA sequence: TGTGCCAGTAGATCTGGGGGCGGTGAGACCCAGTACTTC. Protein product: CASRSGGGETQYF.